Below, one T cell receptor (gamma chain) is given with its context. No antigen is known for it. This entry belongs to a study of Vδ1+ human thymocytes. Study-wide results and limits: In the thymus, TRG and TRD repertoires looked highly polyclonal with Gaussian CDR3 lengths.

With V trimmed by 4 bases and J by 2 bases, 11 bases remained unmatched. This CDR3 comprises 15 residues. Germline-derived CDR1 and CDR2 are EGSNGY and YDSYNSKV. RNA was extracted from the cells and then reverse transcribed. Pooled V-gene forward primers with one constant-region reverse primer generated the CDR3 amplicons by multiplex PCR. TCRdb re-called clones from the multiplex PCR reads via CATT. The sample records more than 25,000 gamma-chain clones, around 18% being singletons. Sequencing was carried out using Vdelta1+ gamma-delta thymocytes from the thymus. Indicated subset: FACS-sorted CD3+ TCRalphabeta- TCRVdelta1+ TCRVdelta2- thymocytes. The TCR was taken from a boy younger than two who had congenital heart surgery. The chain couples TRGV2 to TRGJ1 or TRGJ2. CDR3 coding DNA: TGTGCCACCTGGGAACCCTTGGGGCATTATTATAAGAAACTCTTT. This gives the protein CATWEPLGHYYKKLF.